This TCR beta chain originates from a study of cytomegalovirus exposure and HLA in healthy donors. The PCR made use of 60 Vbeta and 13 Jbeta primers. TCRdb's copy holds only in-frame clones and misses some; the assay was immunoSEQ multiplex PCR. Among about 130,000 clones, around 86% were seen once, and the ten largest hold 0.6% to 0.7%. Germline-derived CDR1 and CDR2 are LGHNA and YSLEER. The junction had 1 base not matched to a gene; V was cut back by 3 bases and J by 4 bases. The CDR3 length is 15 residues. The rearrangement joins TRBV4-3 to TRBJ1-4; 11 positions agree with TRBD1. The sequencing sample was made of PBMCs. The receptor comes from a man between 18 and 29 years old in good health and CMV-seronegative. CDR3 bases: TGCGCCAGCAGCCAGGGACAGGGGGTTAATGAAAAACTGTTTTTT. It codes for CASSQGQGVNEKLFF.